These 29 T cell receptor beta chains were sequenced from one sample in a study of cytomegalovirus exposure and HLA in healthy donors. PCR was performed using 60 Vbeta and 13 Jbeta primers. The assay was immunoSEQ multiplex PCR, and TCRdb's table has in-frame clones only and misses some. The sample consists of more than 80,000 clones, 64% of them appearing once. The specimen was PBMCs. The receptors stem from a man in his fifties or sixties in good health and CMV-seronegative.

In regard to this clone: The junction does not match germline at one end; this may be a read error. CDR3 nucleotide sequence: TGTGCTAGCAGCTTAGCGATAACAGGGCGGAAGACCCAGTACTTC. It yields the protein CASSLAITGRKTQYF. The rearrangement joins TRBV7-7 to TRBJ2-5, with D possibly TRBD1 on 6 matching bases. This CDR3 contains 15 residues. In germline, CDR1 is SSHAT, CDR2 FNYEAQ (reference sequence).

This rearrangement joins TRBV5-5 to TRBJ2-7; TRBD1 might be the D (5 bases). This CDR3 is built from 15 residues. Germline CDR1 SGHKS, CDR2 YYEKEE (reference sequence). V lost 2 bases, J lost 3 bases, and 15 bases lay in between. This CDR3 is CASSFDSYYYYEQYF. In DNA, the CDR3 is TGTGCCAGCAGCTTTGACAGCTACTACTACTACGAGCAGTACTTC.

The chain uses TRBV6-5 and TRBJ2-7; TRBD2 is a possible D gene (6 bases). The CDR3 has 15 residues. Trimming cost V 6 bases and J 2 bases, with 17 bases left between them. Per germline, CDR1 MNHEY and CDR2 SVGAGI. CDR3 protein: CASSPGGATTYEQYF. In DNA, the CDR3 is TGTGCCAGCAGCCCCGGGGGAGCGACAACCTACGAGCAGTACTTC.

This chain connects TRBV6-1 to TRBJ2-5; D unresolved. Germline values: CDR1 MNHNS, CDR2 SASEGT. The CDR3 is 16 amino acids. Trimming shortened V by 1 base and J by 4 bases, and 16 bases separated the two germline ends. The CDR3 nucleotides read TGTGCCAGCAGTGAAGGGTTGGTAGCTTTGGGAGAGACCCAGTACTTC. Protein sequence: CASSEGLVALGETQYF.

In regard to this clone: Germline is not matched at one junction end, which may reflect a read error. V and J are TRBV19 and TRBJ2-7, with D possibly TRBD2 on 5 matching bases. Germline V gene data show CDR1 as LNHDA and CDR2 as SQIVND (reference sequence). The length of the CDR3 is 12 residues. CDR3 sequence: CASRAGLKNWNF. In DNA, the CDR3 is TGTGCCAGTAGGGCCGGACTGAAGAACTGGAACTTC.

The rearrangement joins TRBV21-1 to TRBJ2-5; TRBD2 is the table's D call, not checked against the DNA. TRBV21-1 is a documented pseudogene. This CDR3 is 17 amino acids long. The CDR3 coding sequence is TGTGCCAGCAGCGAAGAATCTACTAGCGGGAGGGAAGAGACCCAGTACTTC. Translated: CASSEESTSGREETQYF.

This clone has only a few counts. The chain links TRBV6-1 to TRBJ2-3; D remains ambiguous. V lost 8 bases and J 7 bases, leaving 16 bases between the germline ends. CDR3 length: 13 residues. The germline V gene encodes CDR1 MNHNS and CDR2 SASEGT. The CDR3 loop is CASAISRSNTQYF. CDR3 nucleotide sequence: TGTGCCAGCGCTATTTCTAGGTCAAATACGCAGTATTTT.

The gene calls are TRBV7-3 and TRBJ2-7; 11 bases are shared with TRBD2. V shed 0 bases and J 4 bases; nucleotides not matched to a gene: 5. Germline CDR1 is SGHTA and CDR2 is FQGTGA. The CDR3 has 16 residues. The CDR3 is CASSLTPSGRRYEQYF. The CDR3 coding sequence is TGTGCCAGCAGCTTAACCCCTAGCGGGAGGAGGTACGAGCAGTACTTC. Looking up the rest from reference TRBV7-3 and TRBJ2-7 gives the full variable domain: GAGVSQTPSNKVTEKGKYVELRCDPISGHTALYWYRQSLGQGPEFLIYFQGTGAADDSGLPNDRFFAVRPEGSVSTLKIQRTERGDSAVYLCASSLTPSGRRYEQYFGPGTRLTVT.

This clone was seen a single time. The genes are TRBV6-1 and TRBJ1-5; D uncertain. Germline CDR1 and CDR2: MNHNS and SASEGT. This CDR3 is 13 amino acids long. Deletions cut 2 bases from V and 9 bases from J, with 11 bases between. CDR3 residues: CASSERNRGPQHF. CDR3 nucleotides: TGTGCCAGCAGTGAACGGAATCGGGGGCCCCAGCATTTT.

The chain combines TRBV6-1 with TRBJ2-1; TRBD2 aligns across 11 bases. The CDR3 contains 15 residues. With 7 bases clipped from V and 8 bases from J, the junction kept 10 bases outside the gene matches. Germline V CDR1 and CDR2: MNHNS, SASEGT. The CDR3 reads CASNPISGRAHEQFF. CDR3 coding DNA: TGTGCCAGCAATCCTATTAGCGGGAGGGCCCATGAGCAGTTCTTC.

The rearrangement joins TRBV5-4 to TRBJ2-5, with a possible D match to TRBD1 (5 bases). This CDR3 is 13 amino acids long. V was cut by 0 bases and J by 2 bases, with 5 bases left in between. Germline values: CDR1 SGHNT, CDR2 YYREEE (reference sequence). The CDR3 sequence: CASSLDRQETQYF. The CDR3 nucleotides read TGTGCCAGCAGCTTGGACAGGCAAGAGACCCAGTACTTC.

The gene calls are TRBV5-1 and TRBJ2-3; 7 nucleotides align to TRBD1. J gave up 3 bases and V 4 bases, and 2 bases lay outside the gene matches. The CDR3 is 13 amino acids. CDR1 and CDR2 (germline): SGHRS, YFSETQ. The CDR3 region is CASSATGTDTQYF. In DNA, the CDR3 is TGCGCCAGCAGCGCGACAGGGACAGATACGCAGTATTTT.

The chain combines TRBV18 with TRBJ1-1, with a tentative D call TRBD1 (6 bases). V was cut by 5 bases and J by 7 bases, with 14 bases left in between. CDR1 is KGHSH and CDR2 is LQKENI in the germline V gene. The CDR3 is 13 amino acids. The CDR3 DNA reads TGTGCCAGCTCAGAGACCGGGACACATGAAGCTTTCTTT. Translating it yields CASSETGTHEAFF.

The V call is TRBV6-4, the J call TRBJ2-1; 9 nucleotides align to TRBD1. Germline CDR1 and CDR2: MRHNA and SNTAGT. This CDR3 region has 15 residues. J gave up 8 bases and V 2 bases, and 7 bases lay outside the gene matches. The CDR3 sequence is CASSDGTGLPHEQFF. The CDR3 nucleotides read TGTGCCAGCAGTGACGGGACAGGGCTTCCCCATGAGCAGTTCTTC.

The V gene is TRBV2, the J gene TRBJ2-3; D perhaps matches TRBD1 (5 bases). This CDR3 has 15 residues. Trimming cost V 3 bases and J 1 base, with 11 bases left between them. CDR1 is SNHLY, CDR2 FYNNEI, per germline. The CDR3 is CASSDLGAGTDTQYF. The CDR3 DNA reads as TGTGCCAGCAGTGACTTAGGGGCTGGCACAGATACGCAGTATTTT. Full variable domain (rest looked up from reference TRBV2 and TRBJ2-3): EPEVTQTPSHQVTQMGQEVILRCVPISNHLYFYWYRQILGQKVEFLVSFYNNEISEKSEIFDDQFSVERPDGSNFTLKIRSTKLEDSAMYFCASSDLGAGTDTQYFGPGTRLTVL.

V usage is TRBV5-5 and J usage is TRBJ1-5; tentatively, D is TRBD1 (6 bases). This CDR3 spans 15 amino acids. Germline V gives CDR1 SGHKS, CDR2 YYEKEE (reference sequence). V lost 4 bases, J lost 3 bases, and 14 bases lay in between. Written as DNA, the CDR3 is TGTGCCAGCAGCGCAACAGGGATCGCCAATCAGCCCCAGCATTTT. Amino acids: CASSATGIANQPQHF.

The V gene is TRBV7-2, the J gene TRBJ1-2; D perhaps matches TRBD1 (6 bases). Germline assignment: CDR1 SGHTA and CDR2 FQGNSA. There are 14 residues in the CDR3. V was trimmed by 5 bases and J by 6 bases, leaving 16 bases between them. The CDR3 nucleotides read TGTGCCAGCAGCCCGTACAGGGTTGTTCATGGCTACACCTTC. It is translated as CASSPYRVVHGYTF.

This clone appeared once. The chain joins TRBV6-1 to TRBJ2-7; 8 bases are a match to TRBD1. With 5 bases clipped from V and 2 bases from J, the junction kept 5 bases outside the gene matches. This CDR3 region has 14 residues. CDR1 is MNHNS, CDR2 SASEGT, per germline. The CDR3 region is CASSQRQGPYEQYF. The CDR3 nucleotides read TGTGCCAGCAGTCAGCGACAGGGGCCCTACGAGCAGTACTTC.

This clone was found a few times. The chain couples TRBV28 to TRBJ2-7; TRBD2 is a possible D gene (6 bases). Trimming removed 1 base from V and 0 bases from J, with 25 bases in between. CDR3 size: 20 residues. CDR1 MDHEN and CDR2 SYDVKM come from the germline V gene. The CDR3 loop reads CASSLSVPIEGLGLSYEQYF. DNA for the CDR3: TGTGCCAGCAGTTTATCTGTGCCGATAGAAGGGTTGGGACTCTCCTACGAGCAGTACTTC.

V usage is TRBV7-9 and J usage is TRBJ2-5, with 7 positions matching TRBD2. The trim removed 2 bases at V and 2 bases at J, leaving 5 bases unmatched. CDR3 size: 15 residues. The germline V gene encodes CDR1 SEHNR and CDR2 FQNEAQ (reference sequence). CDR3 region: CASSLSQGLQETQYF. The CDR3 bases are TGTGCCAGCAGCTTATCCCAGGGACTACAAGAGACCCAGTACTTC.

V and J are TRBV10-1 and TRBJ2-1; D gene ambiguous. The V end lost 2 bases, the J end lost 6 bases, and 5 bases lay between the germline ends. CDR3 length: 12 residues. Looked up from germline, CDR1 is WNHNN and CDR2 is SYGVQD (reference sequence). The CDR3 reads CASSEDTNEQFF. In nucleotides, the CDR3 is TGCGCCAGCAGTGAGGACACCAATGAGCAGTTCTTC.

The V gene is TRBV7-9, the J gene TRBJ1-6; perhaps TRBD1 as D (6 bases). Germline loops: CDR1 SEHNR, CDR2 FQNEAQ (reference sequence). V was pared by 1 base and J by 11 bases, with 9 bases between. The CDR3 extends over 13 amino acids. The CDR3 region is CASSLEGDAPLHF. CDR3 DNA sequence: TGTGCCAGCAGCTTAGAGGGGGACGCACCCCTCCACTTT.

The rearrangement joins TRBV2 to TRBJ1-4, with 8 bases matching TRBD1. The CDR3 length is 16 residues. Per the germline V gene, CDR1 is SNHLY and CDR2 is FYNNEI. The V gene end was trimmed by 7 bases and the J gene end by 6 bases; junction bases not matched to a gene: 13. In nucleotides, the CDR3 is TGTGCCAGCAAGGGGACGGACAGGGCAAGATATGAAAAACTGTTTTTT. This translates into CASKGTDRARYEKLFF. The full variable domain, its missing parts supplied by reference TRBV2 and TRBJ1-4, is EPEVTQTPSHQVTQMGQEVILRCVPISNHLYFYWYRQILGQKVEFLVSFYNNEISEKSEIFDDQFSVERPDGSNFTLKIRSTKLEDSAMYFCASKGTDRARYEKLFFGSGTQLSVL.

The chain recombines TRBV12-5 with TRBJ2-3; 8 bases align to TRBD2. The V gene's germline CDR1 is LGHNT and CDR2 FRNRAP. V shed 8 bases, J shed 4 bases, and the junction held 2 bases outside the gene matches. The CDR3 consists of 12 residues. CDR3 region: CASREGSDTQYF. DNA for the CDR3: TGTGCTAGTCGGGAGGGATCAGATACGCAGTATTTT.

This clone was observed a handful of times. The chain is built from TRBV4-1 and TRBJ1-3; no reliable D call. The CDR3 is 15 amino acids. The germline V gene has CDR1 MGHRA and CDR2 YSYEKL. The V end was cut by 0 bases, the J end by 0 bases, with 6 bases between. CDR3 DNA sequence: TGCGCCAGCAGCCAAGATCCTATCTCTGGAAACACCATATATTTT. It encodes CASSQDPISGNTIYF.

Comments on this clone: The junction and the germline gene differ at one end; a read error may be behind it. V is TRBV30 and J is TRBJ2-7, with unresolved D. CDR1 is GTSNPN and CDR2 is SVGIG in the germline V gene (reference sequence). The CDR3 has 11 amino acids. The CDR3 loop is CAWSVQYEQHF. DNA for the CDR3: TGTGCCTGGAGTGTACAGTACGAGCAGCACTTC.

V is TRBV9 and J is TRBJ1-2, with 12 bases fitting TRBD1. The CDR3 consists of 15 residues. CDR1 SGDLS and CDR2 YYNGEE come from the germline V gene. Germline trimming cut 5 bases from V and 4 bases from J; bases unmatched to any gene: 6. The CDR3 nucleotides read TGTGCCAGCAGGATGGGGACAGGGGGCTTCTATGGCTACACCTTC. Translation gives CASRMGTGGFYGYTF.

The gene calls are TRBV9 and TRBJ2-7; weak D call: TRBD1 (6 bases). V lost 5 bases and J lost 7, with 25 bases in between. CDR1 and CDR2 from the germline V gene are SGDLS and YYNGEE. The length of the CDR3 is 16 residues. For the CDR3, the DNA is TGTGCCAGCAGAATCAGCCCTCCGGGACAAAGGAGGGAGCAGTACTTC. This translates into CASRISPPGQRREQYF. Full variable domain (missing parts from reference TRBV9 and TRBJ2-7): DSGVTQTPKHLITATGQRVTLRCSPRSGDLSVYWYQQSLDQGLQFLIQYYNGEERAKGNILERFSAQQFPDLHSELNLSSLELGDSALYFCASRISPPGQRREQYFGPGTRLTVT.

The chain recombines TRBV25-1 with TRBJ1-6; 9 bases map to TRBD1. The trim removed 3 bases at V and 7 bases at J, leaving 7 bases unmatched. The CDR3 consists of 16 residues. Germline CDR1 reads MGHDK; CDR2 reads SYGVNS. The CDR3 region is CASSDPQGARNSPLHF. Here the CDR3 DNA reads TGTGCCAGCAGTGATCCACAGGGGGCCCGGAATTCACCCCTCCACTTT.